This TCR beta chain derives from a study of regulatory T cells in long-lasting Graves disease. Turning to this clonotype: This may come from a read error, since a much larger clone is one base off.

The time point was: newly diagnosed GD, antithyroid drugs for less than 3 months. With RNA extracted from PBMCs as input, the TCR library was made. From each patient, nine milliliters of peripheral blood was drawn and collected into an EDTA anticoagulant tube. The germline CDR1 and CDR2 sequences are GTSNPN and SVGIG (reference sequence). With V trimmed by 8 bases and J by 2 bases, 2 bases remained unmatched. The CDR3 runs 12 residues. Library construction for TCR beta used iRepertoire HTBI primers and Arm-PCR of CDR3 regions. Each CDR3 protein gets one entry after TCRdb re-called the multiplex PCR reads with MiXCR. The sample consists of fewer than 650,000 distinct CDR3 sequences, more than 15% of them appearing once. These records were also assigned to another study, of T cells in Graves' hyperthyroidism and ophthalmopathy.

V gene TRBV30 combines with J gene TRBJ1-2; 10 bases align to TRBD1. The source material was peripheral blood mononuclear cells (PBMCs), sampled at new diagnosis, from a patient treated with antithyroid drugs. The sequence derives from a man aged 18-30 years with Graves disease. CDR3 residues: CARGQGNYGYTF. The DNA for the CDR3 is TGTGCCCGGGGACAGGGGAACTATGGCTACACCTTC.